Given below is one T cell receptor beta chain in context. Its antigen is as yet unknown. Germline V gives CDR1 SGHDT, CDR2 YYEEEE. The length of the CDR3 is 14 residues. The trim removed 1 base at V and 5 bases at J, leaving 5 bases unmatched. Regarding treatment: roughly nine-day PBMC culture with coronavirus spike peptide pools or control peptides (ViraFEST assay). This entry comes from a study of vaccination and CD4 T cells after COVID-19. Findings and caveats of the study: The median SARS-CoV-2-reactive clonotype number increased from 21 to 38, without statistical significance.

Once obtained from cultured CD4+ T cells, the DNA was sequenced using the Oncomine TCR Beta short-read assay. TCRdb fed the PCR reads into MiXCR, producing one record per CDR3 protein. The table lists around 15,000 distinct CDR3 sequences, about 55% of them singletons. The source material was CD4+ T cells from blood, cultured in vitro, sampled before SARS-CoV-2 vaccination. The sequence was obtained from a human donor who had recovered from COVID-19. This rearrangement joins TRBV5-6 to TRBJ2-7; 8 bases agree with TRBD1. CDR3 nucleotide sequence: TGTGCCAGCAGCTTGTTGTCAGGGGGCAACGAGCAGTACTTC. Protein product: CASSLLSGGNEQYF. The full variable domain, with the rest looked up from reference TRBV5-6 and TRBJ2-7, is DAGVTQSPTHLIKTRGQQVTLRCSPKSGHDTVSWYQQALGQGPQFIFQYYEEEERQRGNFPDRFSGHQFPNYSSELNVNALLLGDSALYLCASSLLSGGNEQYFGPGTRLTVT.